The rows below give T cell receptor beta chains drawn from one sample of a study of T-cell memory formation after mild COVID-19. TCRdb reprocessed the 5' RACE reads via MiXCR and lists one record per CDR3 protein. This sample has about 260,000 distinct CDR3 sequences, with approximately 8.4% found just once. The sequencing input was PBMCs or a T cell subset sorted from them (not recorded which). These receptors were collected from a man younger than 35 who had mild COVID-19 (a few samples of this study predate the infection). Cell type and time point are not known. Each CDR3 is given with its conserved first and last residue. A D gene is named only where the DNA matches it firmly. Clone size is not always given. Where it is, it says once, few, many or a class for expanded clones.

J gene | clone size | V gene | D gene | CDR3 protein | CDR3 DNA
TRBJ2-7 | NA | TRBV5-8 | NA | CASSYQSYEQYF | TGTGCCAGCAGTTACCAGTCCTACGAGCAGTACTTC
TRBJ2-5 | few | TRBV20-1 | TRBD2 | CSARDLAGDRETQYF | TGCAGTGCTAGAGATTTAGCGGGGGATAGAGAGACCCAGTACTTC
TRBJ2-1 | NA | TRBV5-1 | NA | CASRDRDSYWEQFF | TGCGCCAGCAGAGACCGGGACTCGTACTGGGAGCAGTTCTTC
TRBJ1-1 | many | TRBV4-3 | NA | CASSQESFNTEAFF | TGCGCCAGCAGCCAAGAGTCCTTCAACACTGAAGCTTTCTTT
TRBJ2-1 | few | TRBV10-3 | NA | CAISESSQTNKGEQFF | TGTGCCATCAGTGAGTCCTCACAGACTAACAAGGGGGAGCAGTTCTTC
TRBJ1-1 | few | TRBV7-9 | NA | CASSLQVSNTEAFF | TGTGCCAGCAGCCTCCAGGTTTCGAACACTGAAGCTTTCTTT
TRBJ2-7 | few | TRBV5-1 | NA | CASRMIPSSYEQYF | TGCGCCAGCAGGATGATACCCAGCTCCTACGAGCAGTACTTC
TRBJ1-1 | few | TRBV12-3/TRBV12-4 | NA | CASSFQGAGVMNTEAFF | TGTGCCAGCAGTTTCCAAGGAGCAGGGGTTATGAACACTGAAGCTTTCTTT
TRBJ2-2 | NA | TRBV5-1 | NA | CASSPGPVTGGELFF | TGCGCCAGCAGCCCGGGACCCGTTACCGGCGGGGAGCTGTTTTTT
TRBJ2-3 | NA | TRBV10-3 | NA | CAVARSVHTQYF | TGTGCCGTTGCCCGCTCGGTCCATACGCAGTATTTT
TRBJ2-5 | few | TRBV7-6 | NA | CASSLRAGGQPQETQYF | TGTGCCAGCAGCTTAAGGGCTGGGGGACAACCCCAAGAGACCCAGTACTTC
TRBJ2-3 | few | TRBV5-4 | NA | CASSFGGYTDTQYF | TGTGCCAGCAGCTTCGGCGGCTACACAGATACGCAGTATTTT
TRBJ1-1 | many | TRBV6-5 | NA | CASSYSGRNTEAFF | TGTGCCAGCAGTTACTCGGGGAGGAACACTGAAGCTTTCTTT
TRBJ2-3 | many | TRBV6-5 | TRBD2 | CASSYSPLAGGPGVERRTDTQYF | TGTGCCAGCAGTTACTCCCCCCTAGCGGGGGGGCCAGGGGTAGAACGGCGCACAGATACGCAGTATTTT
TRBJ1-2 | few | TRBV4-3 | NA | CASSQDWGHYGYTF | TGCGCCAGCAGCCAAGATTGGGGGCACTATGGCTACACCTTC
TRBJ1-5 | many | TRBV12-3/TRBV12-4 | NA | CASSLSREGQPQHF | TGTGCCAGCAGTTTGTCCCGGGAGGGTCAGCCCCAGCATTTT
TRBJ2-3 | NA | TRBV4-2 | NA | CASSQEWDNTDTQYF | TGTGCCAGCAGCCAAGAATGGGACAACACAGATACGCAGTATTTT
TRBJ2-5 | NA | TRBV5-1 | TRBD1 | CASSQRAGGETQYF | TGCGCCAGCAGTCAGAGGGCAGGGGGCGAGACCCAGTACTTC
TRBJ1-6 | NA | TRBV4-3 | NA | CASSQEGQGKTPLHF | TGCGCCAGCAGCCAAGAAGGGCAGGGGAAGACACCCCTCCACTTT
TRBJ2-5 | many | TRBV18 | NA | CASSAEETQYF | TGTGCCAGCTCCGCGGAAGAGACCCAGTACTTC
TRBJ2-7 | NA | TRBV12-3/TRBV12-4 | NA | CASSPGSGHEQYF | TGTGCCAGCAGTCCCGGGTCGGGTCACGAGCAGTACTTC
TRBJ2-1 | NA | TRBV10-3 | TRBD2 | CAISELAGDSSYNEQFF | TGTGCCATCAGTGAGCTAGCGGGGGACAGCTCCTACAATGAGCAGTTCTTC
TRBJ2-2 | few | TRBV4-3 | NA | CASSPRSGELFF | TGCGCCAGCAGCCCCCGGTCAGGGGAGCTGTTTTTT
TRBJ1-1 | NA | TRBV12-3/TRBV12-4 | NA | CASSLYWGVALNTEAFF | TGTGCCAGCAGTTTATATTGGGGAGTGGCATTGAACACTGAAGCTTTCTTT
TRBJ1-1 | few | TRBV15 | NA | CATSRGRQTMNTEAFF | TGTGCCACCAGCAGAGGACGACAGACCATGAACACTGAAGCTTTCTTT
TRBJ2-2 | NA | TRBV4-2 | TRBD1 | CASSQELDRGNTGELFF | TGTGCCAGCAGCCAGGAATTGGACAGGGGAAACACCGGGGAGCTGTTTTTT
TRBJ2-5 | few | TRBV12-3/TRBV12-4 | TRBD1 | CASSLTGVTETQYF | TGTGCCAGCAGTTTAACAGGGGTGACAGAGACCCAGTACTTC
TRBJ2-2 | NA | TRBV7-2 | NA | CASSLATAWGAGELFF | TGTGCCAGCAGCTTAGCCACAGCCTGGGGCGCCGGGGAGCTGTTTTTT
TRBJ1-1 | NA | TRBV5-5 | NA | CASSLGAPGTEAFF | TGTGCCAGCAGCTTGGGGGCGCCGGGGACTGAAGCTTTCTTT
TRBJ2-1 | few | TRBV20-1 | NA | CSARGDNEQFF | TGCAGTGCAAGAGGGGACAATGAGCAGTTCTTC
TRBJ2-7 | NA | TRBV5-1 | TRBD2 | CASSLGRGSTYEQYF | TGCGCCAGCAGCTTAGGGCGGGGGAGTACCTACGAGCAGTACTTC
TRBJ2-1 | NA | TRBV6-1 | NA | CASVSGVASYNEQFF | TGTGCCAGTGTTTCAGGGGTGGCGTCCTACAATGAGCAGTTCTTC
TRBJ1-2 | many | TRBV11-2 | TRBD1 | CASSLEPPRDREVDYGYTF | TGTGCCAGCAGCTTAGAACCCCCCCGGGACAGGGAGGTAGACTATGGCTACACCTTC
TRBJ1-1 | NA | TRBV7-9 | NA | CASSPWAEAFF | TGTGCCAGCAGCCCCTGGGCTGAAGCTTTCTTT
TRBJ1-1 | NA | TRBV7-2 | TRBD1 | CASSLADRAAANTEAFF | TGTGCCAGCAGCTTAGCCGACAGGGCCGCCGCGAACACTGAAGCTTTCTTT
TRBJ2-5 | NA | TRBV12-3/TRBV12-4 | NA | CASSDRAGETQYF | TGTGCCAGCAGCGATAGGGCAGGGGAGACCCAGTACTTC
TRBJ2-3 | many | TRBV5-1 | NA | CASSLGHPNTDTQYF | TGCGCCAGCAGCTTGGGACACCCTAACACAGATACGCAGTATTTT
TRBJ2-3 | many | TRBV7-2 | NA | CASKPGGGGDTQYF | TGTGCCAGCAAACCCGGGGGTGGCGGAGATACGCAGTATTTT
TRBJ1-5 | NA | TRBV4-3 | TRBD1 | CASSQGTGNGQPQHF | TGCGCCAGCAGCCAGGGGACAGGGAATGGACAGCCCCAGCATTTT
TRBJ1-6 | NA | TRBV12-3/TRBV12-4 | TRBD1 | CASRSTGGNSPLHF | TGTGCCAGCAGGAGTACAGGGGGCAATTCACCCCTCCACTTT
TRBJ2-5 | few | TRBV6-5 | NA | CASSYSGNARGETQYF | TGTGCCAGCAGTTATTCGGGGAATGCGAGGGGAGAGACCCAGTACTTC
TRBJ1-1 | few | TRBV27 | TRBD1 | CASSPLTGPEAFF | TGTGCCAGCAGTCCTCTGACAGGGCCCGAAGCTTTCTTT
TRBJ2-5 | NA | TRBV20-1 | NA | CSARDGAKGQETQYF | TGCAGTGCTAGAGATGGGGCAAAGGGCCAAGAGACCCAGTACTTC
TRBJ2-1 | NA | TRBV5-1 | TRBD1 | CASSPSGQSSYNEQFF | TGCGCCAGCAGCCCCTCGGGACAGAGCTCCTACAATGAGCAGTTCTTC
TRBJ1-1 | few | TRBV29-1 | NA | CSGGGNTEAFF | TGCAGTGGGGGCGGGAACACTGAAGCTTTCTTT
TRBJ1-4 | many | TRBV5-1 | TRBD1 | CASSPGQGREKLFF | TGCGCCAGCAGCCCGGGACAGGGGCGTGAAAAACTGTTTTTT
TRBJ1-1 | few | TRBV24-1 | NA | CATREGSEAFF | TGTGCCACCAGGGAGGGCAGTGAAGCTTTCTTT
TRBJ2-3 | many | TRBV5-6 | NA | CASGQLSTDTQYF | TGTGCCAGCGGCCAACTGAGCACAGATACGCAGTATTTT
TRBJ2-6 | few | TRBV4-3 | TRBD1 | CASSRKTGYGANVLTF | TGCGCCAGCAGCCGGAAGACAGGGTACGGGGCCAACGTCCTGACTTTC
TRBJ1-1 | many | TRBV28 | NA | CASSLSVGGTEAFF | TGTGCCAGCAGTTTATCCGTGGGCGGCACTGAAGCTTTCTTT
TRBJ2-3 | many | TRBV3-1 | NA | CASSQVLGVTQYF | TGTGCCAGCAGCCAAGTACTTGGCGTGACGCAGTATTTT
TRBJ1-6 | NA | TRBV12-3/TRBV12-4 | NA | CASSLVGASTGSPLHF | TGTGCCAGCAGTTTGGTCGGGGCCTCGACGGGATCACCCCTCCACTTT
TRBJ1-1 | NA | TRBV6-2/TRBV6-3 | NA | CASCTGTRAFF | TGTGCCAGCTGTACCGGGACACGGGCTTTCTTT
TRBJ1-5 | few | TRBV5-4 | NA | CASSFQSGEGDQPQHF | TGTGCCAGCAGCTTTCAATCCGGGGAGGGGGATCAGCCCCAGCATTTT